Below are 12 T cell receptor beta chains sequenced from a single sample in a study of blood T cell repertoires in COVID-19 (dated by TCRdb to the early 2020s). Libraries were constructed by the immunoSEQ multiplex PCR assay. Drawn from immuneACCESS, this table holds only the in-frame rearrangements with V and J called that TCRdb kept. Clones are partly lost; checked studies trace under half to an unresolved V gene and leave the rest unexplained. In this sample the table shows about 190,000 clones, around 76% of which occur a single time. Clones ranked in the top ten supply roughly 7.1% of the sample. Sequences were obtained from peripheral blood. Receptors were obtained from a woman aged 55-70 years with COVID-19, enrolled during active disease.

For the CDR3, the DNA is TGTGCCAGCAGCAAAGGGGGGACTCCGTTCGGGGAGCTGTTTTTT. It is translated as CASSKGGTPFGELFF. This chain links TRBV21-1 with TRBJ2-2; no DNA check was done on the table's D call, TRBD2. TRBV21-1 is a recognized pseudogene. CDR3 length equals 15 residues.

This chain joins TRBV4-3 and TRBJ1-2, with 7 bases fitting TRBD1. The CDR3 runs 14 residues. Germline CDR1 LGHNA, CDR2 YSLEER. The trim removed 0 bases at V and 8 bases at J, leaving 6 bases unmatched. The chain's CDR3 is CASSQEAGGRGYTF. As DNA, the CDR3 is TGCGCCAGCAGCCAAGAGGCAGGGGGGAGAGGCTACACCTTC.

This rearrangement joins TRBV2 to TRBJ1-1; D not resolved. The V gene lost 4 bases and the J gene lost 1 base, with 7 bases spanning the gap. Germline assignment: CDR1 SNHLY and CDR2 FYNNEI. The CDR3 extends over 13 amino acids. The CDR3 DNA is TGTGCCAGCAGTGGTCGGGGGAACACTGAAGCTTTCTTT. Residues: CASSGRGNTEAFF.

This clone has only a few counts. V is TRBV2 and J is TRBJ2-7; tentative D call: TRBD1 (5 bases). This CDR3 contains 13 residues. In germline, CDR1 is SNHLY, CDR2 FYNNEI. V lost 2 bases to trimming and J lost 6 bases, with 11 bases between them. This chain's CDR3 is CASSESQGGEQYV. The CDR3 DNA follows: TGTGCCAGCAGTGAAAGCCAGGGTGGCGAGCAGTACGTC.

This clone was picked up a small number of times. The J gene is TRBJ1-2, the V gene TRBV2; D may be TRBD1 (6 bases). The CDR3 runs to 14 residues. The V end was cut by 5 bases, the J end by 6 bases, with 16 bases between. From germline, CDR1 is SNHLY and CDR2 FYNNEI. The CDR3 bases are TGTGCCAGCAGTCCAGACAGGCTTAGGGATGGCTACACCTTC. Residues: CASSPDRLRDGYTF.

This clone was counted a few times. The CDR3 loop reads CASSLGRANTGELFF. As DNA, the CDR3 is TGTGCCAGCAGCTTAGGCAGGGCGAACACCGGGGAGCTGTTTTTT. V is TRBV13 and J is TRBJ2-2, with D perhaps TRBD1 (5 bases). Deletions cut 0 bases from V and 0 bases from J, with 5 bases between. The CDR3 extends over 15 amino acids. Germline V CDR1 and CDR2: PRHDT, FYEKMQ (reference sequence).

The chain joins TRBV6-5 to TRBJ1-2; a weak D match, TRBD1 (5 bases). This CDR3 region has 15 residues. Trimming took off 0 bases at V and 1 base at J, with 9 bases between the two ends. CDR1 is MNHEY and CDR2 is SVGAGI in the germline V gene. In DNA, the CDR3 is TGTGCCAGCAGTTACTCGGGGCAGGGTAACTATGGCTACACCTTC. This encodes CASSYSGQGNYGYTF.

This chain uses TRBV6-6 with TRBJ2-7; 12 nucleotides agree with TRBD2. The J segment lost 7 bases and the V segment lost 7 bases, leaving 8 bases of the junction unmatched. Germline CDR1 is MNHNY and CDR2 is SVGAGI (reference sequence). The CDR3 runs to 14 residues. The CDR3, as DNA: TGTGCCAGCACTGCTAGCGGGGGGGCTCGGGAGCAGTACGTC. This codes for CASTASGGAREQYV.

This chain connects TRBV6-6 to TRBJ2-7, with 12 nucleotides matching TRBD2. The CDR3 sequence is 13 residues long. Unmatched junction bases numbered 4, after V lost 4 bases and J lost 9 bases. Germline CDR1 is MNHNY and CDR2 is SVGAGI (reference sequence). The CDR3 coding sequence is TGTGCCAGCAGTTCTCTAGCGGGAGGGGGGCAGTACTTC. This sequence encodes CASSSLAGGGQYF.

The chain is built from TRBV9 and TRBJ2-1; 10 bases agree with TRBD2. The CDR3 covers 17 residues. V lost 0 bases, J lost 6 bases, and 9 bases stayed unmatched. The V gene's germline CDR1 is SGDLS and CDR2 YYNGEE. The CDR3 reads CASSVGSGGAAGNEQFF. The CDR3 bases are TGTGCCAGCAGCGTAGGCAGCGGGGGGGCGGCTGGCAATGAGCAGTTCTTC.

The V and J genes are TRBV28 and TRBJ2-3, with 10 bases matching TRBD2. This CDR3 region has 17 residues. The trim removed 2 bases at V and 0 bases at J, leaving 5 bases unmatched. CDR1 MDHEN and CDR2 SYDVKM come from the germline V gene. CDR3 region: CASSLTLAGASTDTQYF. In DNA form, the CDR3 reads TGTGCCAGCAGTTTAACCCTAGCGGGGGCTAGCACAGATACGCAGTATTTT.

The gene calls are TRBV14 and TRBJ2-2; D unclear. Looked up from germline, CDR1 is SGHDN and CDR2 is FVKESK. The CDR3 spans 13 residues. V gave up 2 bases and J gave up 7 bases, with 8 bases separating them. The CDR3 nucleotides read TGTGCCAGCAGCCAACTGGCGGTCGGGGAGCTGTTTTTT. The encoded protein is CASSQLAVGELFF.